This T cell receptor beta chain came from a study of neurological immune-mediated disorders. Study-level points and caveats: The study found no CDR3 amino acid sequences shared by expanded clones across subjects, suggesting private repertoires in all groups. When the repertoires were grouped phylogenetically, those of 18 of the 34 multiple sclerosis patients came together in a single cluster of related CDR3 sequences, which points to a possible repertoire-level signature.

TCRdb used MiXCR to reprocess the 5' RACE reads, holding one entry per CDR3 protein. The sample has more than 40,000 distinct CDR3 sequences, 2.5% to 3.5% seen once. The CDR3 runs to 14 residues. V lost 4 bases and J lost 4; bases outside the gene matches: 7. Germline CDR1 is SGHKS and CDR2 is YYEKEE (reference sequence). For this clonotype: Its specificity is not known.

The sample was PBMCs. The chain recombines TRBV5-5 with TRBJ2-7; TRBD1 aligns across 8 bases. This receptor was identified in a woman in her forties or fifties with multiple sclerosis. The CDR3 bases are TGTGCCAGCAGCATAGGACAGGGTAATTACGAGCAGTACGTC. This sequence encodes CASSIGQGNYEQYV.